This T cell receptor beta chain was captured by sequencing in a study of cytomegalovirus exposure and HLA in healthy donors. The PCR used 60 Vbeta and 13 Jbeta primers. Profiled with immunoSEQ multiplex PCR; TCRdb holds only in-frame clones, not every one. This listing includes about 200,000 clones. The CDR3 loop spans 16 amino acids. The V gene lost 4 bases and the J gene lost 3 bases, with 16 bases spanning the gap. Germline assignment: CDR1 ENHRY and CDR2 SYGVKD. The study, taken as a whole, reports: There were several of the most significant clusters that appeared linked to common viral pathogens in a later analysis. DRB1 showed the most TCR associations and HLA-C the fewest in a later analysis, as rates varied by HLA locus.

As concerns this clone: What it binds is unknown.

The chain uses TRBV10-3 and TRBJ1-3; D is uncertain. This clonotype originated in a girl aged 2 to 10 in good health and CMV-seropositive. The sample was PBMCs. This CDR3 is CAISALAGDDGNTIYF. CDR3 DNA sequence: TGTGCCATCAGTGCGCTAGCGGGAGATGATGGAAACACCATATATTTT.